The entry below describes one TCR beta chain. This record belongs to a study of OX40 agonist ivuxolimab in advanced cancers. Whole-study context: Prior therapy, whether anti-PD-1, anti-PD-L1 or anti-CTLA-4, was allowed, and 35% to 40% had some. Partial responses were achieved by three patients, one with hepatocellular carcinoma and two with cutaneous melanoma.

V lost 4 bases and J lost 5, with 5 bases in between. Germline V gene sequence: CDR1 MNHEY, CDR2 SMNVEV (reference sequence). The CDR3 totals 11 residues. The assay was immunoSEQ multiplex PCR, and TCRdb's table has in-frame clones only and misses some. The sample has 95,000 to 150,000 clones; around 93% are singletons. The chain is built from TRBV27 and TRBJ2-5; D is perhaps TRBD1 (5 bases). Sequencing was performed on CD4+ or CD8+ T cells sorted from blood, taken in a trial of the OX40 agonist ivuxolimab. The receptor was isolated from an adult with an advanced solid tumor such as melanoma, head and neck, liver or kidney cancer. This CDR3 is CASSSGETQYF. Here the CDR3 DNA reads TGTGCCAGCAGTTCAGGGGAGACCCAGTACTTC.